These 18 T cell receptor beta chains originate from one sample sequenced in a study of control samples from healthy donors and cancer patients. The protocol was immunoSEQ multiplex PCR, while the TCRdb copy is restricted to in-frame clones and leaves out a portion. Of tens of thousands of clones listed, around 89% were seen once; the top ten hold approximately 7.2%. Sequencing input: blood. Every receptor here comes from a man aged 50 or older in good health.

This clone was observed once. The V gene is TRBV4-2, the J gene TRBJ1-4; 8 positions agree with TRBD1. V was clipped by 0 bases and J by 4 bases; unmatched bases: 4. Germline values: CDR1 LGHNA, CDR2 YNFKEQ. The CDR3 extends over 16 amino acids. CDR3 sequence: CASSQERGQGNEKLFF. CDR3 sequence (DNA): TGTGCCAGCAGCCAAGAAAGAGGACAGGGTAATGAAAAACTGTTTTTT.

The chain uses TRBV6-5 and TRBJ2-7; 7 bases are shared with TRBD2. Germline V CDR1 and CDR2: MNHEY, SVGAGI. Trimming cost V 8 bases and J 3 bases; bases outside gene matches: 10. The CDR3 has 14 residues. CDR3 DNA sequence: TGTGCCAGCCACCGGGGCGGGGGTTACTACGAGCAGTACTTC. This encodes CASHRGGGYYEQYF.

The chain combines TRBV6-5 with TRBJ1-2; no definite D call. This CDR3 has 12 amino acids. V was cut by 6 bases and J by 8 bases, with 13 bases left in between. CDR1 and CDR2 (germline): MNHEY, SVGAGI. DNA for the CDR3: TGTGCCAGCAGGCGGACTCCTGAGGGCTACACCTTC. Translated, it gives CASRRTPEGYTF.

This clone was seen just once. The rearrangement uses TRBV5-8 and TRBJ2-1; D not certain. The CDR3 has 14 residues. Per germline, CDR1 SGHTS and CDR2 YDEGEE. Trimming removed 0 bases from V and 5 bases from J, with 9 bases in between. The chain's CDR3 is CASSLGLLNNEQFF. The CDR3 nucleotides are TGTGCCAGCAGCTTGGGCCTGCTTAACAATGAGCAGTTCTTC.

This CDR3 reads CATSVAGTANEQFF. For the CDR3, the DNA is TGTGCCACCAGTGTTGCCGGGACAGCGAATGAGCAGTTCTTC. The chain has TRBV24-1 and TRBJ2-1, with TRBD1 identical over 7 bases. This CDR3 is built from 14 residues. Germline values: CDR1 KGHDR, CDR2 SFDVKD. J was trimmed by 7 bases and V by 5 bases; bases with no gene match: 7.

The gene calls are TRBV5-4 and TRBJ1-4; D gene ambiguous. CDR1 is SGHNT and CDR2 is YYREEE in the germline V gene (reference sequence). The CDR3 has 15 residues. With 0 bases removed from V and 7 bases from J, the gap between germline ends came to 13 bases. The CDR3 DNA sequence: TGTGCCAGCAGCTTGGCTGCGTCCGGCGGTGAAAAACTGTTTTTT. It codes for CASSLAASGGEKLFF.

The CDR3 DNA follows: TGTGCCAGCAGCCGGGACAACACAGATACGCAGTATTTT. This translates into CASSRDNTDTQYF. V is TRBV27 and J is TRBJ2-3; the D gene is possibly TRBD1 (6 bases). V was shortened by 6 bases and J by 2 bases, with 9 bases between the two germline ends. The CDR3 loop spans 13 amino acids. CDR1 MNHEY and CDR2 SMNVEV come from the germline V gene (reference sequence).

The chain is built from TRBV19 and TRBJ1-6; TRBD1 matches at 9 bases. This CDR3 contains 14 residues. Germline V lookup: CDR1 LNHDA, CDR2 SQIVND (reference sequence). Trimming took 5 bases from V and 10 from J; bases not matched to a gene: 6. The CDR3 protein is CASSGTGIKSPLHF. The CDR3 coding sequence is TGTGCCAGTAGTGGGACAGGGATAAAATCACCCCTCCACTTT.

As DNA, the CDR3 is TGTGCCAGCAGCTTAGGGCCCGGAGGAGGCAATGAGCAGTTCTTC. Translating gives CASSLGPGGGNEQFF. The genes are TRBV7-2 and TRBJ2-1; perhaps TRBD2 as D (5 bases). Trimming pared 1 base from V and 6 bases from J, leaving 13 bases between. The CDR3 sequence is 15 residues long. Germline-derived CDR1 and CDR2 are SGHTA and FQGNSA.

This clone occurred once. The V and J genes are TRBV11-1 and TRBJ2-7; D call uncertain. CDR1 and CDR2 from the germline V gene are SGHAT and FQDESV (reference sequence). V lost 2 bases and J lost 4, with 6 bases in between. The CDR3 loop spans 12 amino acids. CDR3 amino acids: CASSLQGYEQYF. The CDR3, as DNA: TGTGCCAGCAGCTTACAAGGATACGAGCAGTACTTC.

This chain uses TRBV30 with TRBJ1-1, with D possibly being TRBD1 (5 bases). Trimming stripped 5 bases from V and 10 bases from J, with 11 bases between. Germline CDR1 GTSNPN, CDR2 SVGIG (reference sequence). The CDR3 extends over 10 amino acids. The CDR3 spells CAWERGAAFF. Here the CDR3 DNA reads TGTGCCTGGGAGAGGGGTGCAGCTTTCTTT. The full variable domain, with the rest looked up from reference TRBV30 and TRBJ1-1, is SQTIHQWPATLVQPVGSPLSLECTVEGTSNPNLYWYRQAAGRGLQLLFYSVGIGQISSEVPQNLSASRPQDRQFILSSKKLLLSDSGFYLCAWERGAAFFGQGTRLTVV.

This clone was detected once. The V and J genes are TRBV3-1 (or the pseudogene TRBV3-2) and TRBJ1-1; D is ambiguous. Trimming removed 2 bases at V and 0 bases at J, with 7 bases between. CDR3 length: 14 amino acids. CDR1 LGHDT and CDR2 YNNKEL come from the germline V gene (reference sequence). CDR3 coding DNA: TGTGCCAGCAGCCAATCCGCCTTGAACACTGAAGCTTTCTTT. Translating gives CASSQSALNTEAFF.

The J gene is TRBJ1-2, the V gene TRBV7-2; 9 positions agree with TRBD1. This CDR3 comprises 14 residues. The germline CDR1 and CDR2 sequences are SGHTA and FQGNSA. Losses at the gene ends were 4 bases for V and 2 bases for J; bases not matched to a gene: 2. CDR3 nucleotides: TGTGCCAGCAGCTCTGGGACAGGGAACTATGGCTACACCTTC. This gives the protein CASSSGTGNYGYTF.

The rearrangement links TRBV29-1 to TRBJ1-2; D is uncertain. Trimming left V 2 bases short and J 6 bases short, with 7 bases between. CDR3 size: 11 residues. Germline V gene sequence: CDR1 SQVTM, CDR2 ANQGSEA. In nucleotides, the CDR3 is TGCAGCGTTGAAAGGGCTGATGGCTACACCTTC. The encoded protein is CSVERADGYTF. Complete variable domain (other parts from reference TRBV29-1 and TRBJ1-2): SAVISQKPSRDICQRGTSLTIQCQVDSQVTMMFWYRQQPGQSLTLIATANQGSEATYESGFVIDKFPISRPNLTFSTLTVSNMSPEDSSIYLCSVERADGYTFGSGTRLTVV.

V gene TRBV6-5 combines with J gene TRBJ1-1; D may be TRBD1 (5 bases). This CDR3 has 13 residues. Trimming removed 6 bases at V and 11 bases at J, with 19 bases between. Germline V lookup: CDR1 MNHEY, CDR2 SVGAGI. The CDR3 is CASRPQARVAAFF. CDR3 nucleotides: TGTGCCAGCAGGCCACAGGCTAGAGTTGCGGCTTTCTTT.

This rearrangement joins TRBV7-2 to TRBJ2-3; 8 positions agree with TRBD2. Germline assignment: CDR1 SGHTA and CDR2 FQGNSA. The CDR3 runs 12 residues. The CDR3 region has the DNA TGTGCGGGGCGGGGGGTCACAGATACGCAGTATTTT. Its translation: CAGRGVTDTQYF.

CDR3 DNA sequence: TGTGCCAGTAGCCAGGGGGGACAGCAAGCTTTCTTT. Translated: CASSQGGQQAFF. The rearrangement uses TRBV19 and TRBJ1-1; 7 nucleotides match TRBD1. Trimming at V came to 6 bases and at J to 9 bases, leaving 7 bases not matched to a gene. From germline, CDR1 is LNHDA and CDR2 SQIVND (reference sequence). CDR3 length equals 12 residues.

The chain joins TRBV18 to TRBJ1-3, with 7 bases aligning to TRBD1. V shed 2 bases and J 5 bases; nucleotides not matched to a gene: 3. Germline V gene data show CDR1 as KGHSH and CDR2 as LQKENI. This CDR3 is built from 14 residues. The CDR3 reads CASSPGTARNTIYF. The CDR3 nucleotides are TGTGCCAGCTCACCAGGGACAGCGAGAAACACCATATATTTT.